This paragraph reports one TCR beta chain. Its antigen is not known. The table came from immunoSEQ multiplex PCR; TCRdb's copy has only in-frame clones and leaves some out. Of around 100,000 clones in the sample, about 88% were seen once. The data were obtained in a study of T cell responses to AZD1222 COVID-19 vaccine. Study outcomes and limitations: Spike-specific TCR repertoires showed rising breadth and depth after two AZD1222 doses.

After removal of 0 bases from V and 2 bases from J, the junction contained 1 base not matched to a gene. This CDR3 is built from 15 residues. Germline assignment: CDR1 SGHRS and CDR2 YFSETQ. The sample was peripheral blood, taken on day 0 of AZD1222 vaccination. The receptor comes from an adult in good health. The chain links TRBV5-1 to TRBJ2-1; TRBD1 matches at 8 bases. CDR3 sequence (DNA): TGCGCCAGCAGCTTGGAGACAGGGGCCTACAATGAGCAGTTCTTC. As protein: CASSLETGAYNEQFF.